These 13 T cell receptor beta chains share one sample of origin, sequenced in a study of blood T cell repertoires in COVID-19. Produced via immunoSEQ multiplex PCR; TCRdb's table is partial and in-frame only. Here the sample spans about 250,000 clones, around 86% being singletons. Sequenced material: peripheral blood. The source is a woman of 80 years or more with COVID-19, enrolled during active disease.

This clone was observed a handful of times. The rearrangement uses TRBV28 and TRBJ1-1, with 9 positions matching TRBD1. The CDR3 runs 12 residues. Germline V gives CDR1 MDHEN, CDR2 SYDVKM. V lost 8 bases and J lost 10; bases outside the gene matches: 8. The CDR3 region has the DNA TGTGCCAGCCATGACGGGACAGGGCGAGCTTTCTTT. It encodes CASHDGTGRAFF.

The chain joins TRBV29-1 to TRBJ1-1; no clear D gene. V lost 6 bases and J 4 bases, leaving 12 bases between the germline ends. The CDR3 has 12 residues. Germline CDR1 SQVTM, CDR2 ANQGSEA. Here the CDR3 DNA reads TGCAGCGTCGTCGGGTACGCCACTGAAGCTTTCTTT. Translation: CSVVGYATEAFF.

The J gene is TRBJ2-1, the V gene TRBV5-1; weak D call: TRBD2 (5 bases). The CDR3 sequence is 15 residues long. Trimming removed 3 bases from V and 4 bases from J, with 14 bases in between. Germline V lookup: CDR1 SGHRS, CDR2 YFSETQ. The CDR3 DNA sequence: TGCGCCAGCAGCTCCGGGTCTAGCCCTTACAATGAGCAGTTCTTC. Translated: CASSSGSSPYNEQFF.

This chain links TRBV18 with TRBJ1-3, with D tentatively TRBD1 (6 bases). Germline V gene lookup returns CDR1 KGHSH and CDR2 LQKENI. The CDR3 runs to 15 residues. The V end lost 6 bases, the J end lost 0 bases, and 12 bases lay between the germline ends. The CDR3 loop is CASSLQGGSGNTIYF. CDR3 nucleotide sequence: TGTGCCAGCTCTTTACAAGGGGGCTCTGGAAACACCATATATTTT.

The chain is built from TRBV6-6 and TRBJ1-1; D is possibly TRBD1 (5 bases). The ends were cut back, 2 bases at V and 1 base at J, with 11 bases in the middle. The CDR3 spans 15 residues. Germline CDR1 MNHNY, CDR2 SVGAGI (reference sequence). The CDR3 here is CASSYPQGSNTEAFF. The CDR3 region has the DNA TGTGCCAGCAGTTACCCGCAGGGATCGAACACTGAAGCTTTCTTT.

This rearrangement joins TRBV5-4 to TRBJ2-2; weak D call: TRBD1 (6 bases). CDR1 and CDR2 from the germline V gene are SGHNT and YYREEE (reference sequence). The CDR3 runs to 16 residues. Trimming removed 4 bases at V and 3 bases at J, with 16 bases between. The DNA of the CDR3 is TGTGCCAGCAGCCTCGCTCTACAGGGAGACACCGGGGAGCTGTTTTTT. This codes for CASSLALQGDTGELFF.

The V and J genes are TRBV27 and TRBJ2-7, with D possibly matching TRBD1 (6 bases). The V gene lost 0 bases and the J gene lost 9 bases, with 12 bases spanning the gap. Germline V CDR1 and CDR2: MNHEY, SMNVEV (reference sequence). The CDR3 is 13 amino acids. The DNA for the CDR3 is TGTGCCAGCAGTTTATCCCCGGACAGCAGGCAGTACGTC. This translates into CASSLSPDSRQYV.

J is TRBJ1-1 and V is TRBV30; D is unresolved. This CDR3 contains 11 residues. Trimming took off 3 bases at V and 6 bases at J, with 8 bases between the two ends. Germline V CDR1 and CDR2: GTSNPN, SVGIG (reference sequence). The CDR3 here is CAWRMSSEAFF. The CDR3 bases are TGTGCCTGGAGAATGTCCTCTGAAGCTTTCTTT. Full variable domain (rest looked up from reference TRBV30 and TRBJ1-1): SQTIHQWPATLVQPVGSPLSLECTVEGTSNPNLYWYRQAAGRGLQLLFYSVGIGQISSEVPQNLSASRPQDRQFILSSKKLLLSDSGFYLCAWRMSSEAFFGQGTRLTVV.

This clone was observed a single time. The chain couples TRBV5-1 to TRBJ1-4, with 9 bases lining up with TRBD1. J gave up 8 bases and V 4 bases, and 12 bases lay outside the gene matches. This CDR3 is 16 amino acids long. Germline CDR1 SGHRS, CDR2 YFSETQ. The CDR3 protein is CASSPGKTGGTEKLFF. The CDR3 coding sequence is TGCGCCAGCAGCCCGGGAAAGACAGGGGGGACGGAAAAACTGTTTTTT.

The V call is TRBV11-2, the J call TRBJ2-1, with 10 bases that match TRBD2. V lost 1 base to trimming and J lost 7 bases; unmatched junction nucleotides: 4. The germline CDR1 and CDR2 sequences are SGHAT and FQNNGV. The CDR3 consists of 15 residues. The chain's CDR3 is CASSLVRSGGNEQFF. In nucleotides, the CDR3 is TGTGCCAGCAGCTTAGTTCGTAGCGGGGGGAATGAGCAGTTCTTC. Together with reference TRBV11-2 and TRBJ2-1, the CDR3 gives the full variable domain: EAGVAQSPRYKIIEKRQSVAFWCNPISGHATLYWYQQILGQGPKLLIQFQNNGVVDDSQLPKDRFSAERLKGVDSTLKIQPAKLEDSAVYLCASSLVRSGGNEQFFGPGTRLTVL.

This clone appeared a single time. V usage is TRBV4-2 and J usage is TRBJ1-2; 10 positions agree with TRBD1. From germline, CDR1 is LGHNA and CDR2 YNFKEQ. This CDR3 region has 16 residues. Trimming removed 1 base from V and 7 bases from J; junction bases left unmatched: 9. CDR3 protein: CASSQAPGQGGGGYTF. CDR3 DNA: TGTGCCAGCAGCCAAGCCCCAGGACAGGGGGGTGGTGGCTACACCTTC.

The chain is built from TRBV27 and TRBJ2-7; 9 bases are shared with TRBD2. This CDR3 is built from 15 residues. Germline assignment: CDR1 MNHEY and CDR2 SMNVEV (reference sequence). V shed 4 bases and J 7 bases; nucleotides not matched to a gene: 11. DNA of the CDR3: TGTGCCAGCAGTTCCTCCGGGACTAGCTCGGGGGAGCAGTACGTC. Amino acid sequence: CASSSSGTSSGEQYV.

The J gene is TRBJ1-2, the V gene TRBV18; the match to TRBD1 covers 8 bases. This CDR3 comprises 16 residues. J was trimmed by 2 bases and V by 0 bases; bases with no gene match: 5. Germline V gene sequence: CDR1 KGHSH, CDR2 LQKENI. CDR3 DNA sequence: TGTGCCAGCTCACCACCAAACACAGGGGGGAACTATGGCTACACCTTC. Protein sequence: CASSPPNTGGNYGYTF.